These 22 T cell receptor beta chains originate from one sample sequenced in a study of cytotoxic CD8 clonotypes in ibrutinib-treated CLL. The method was immunoSEQ multiplex PCR; TCRdb's version includes in-frame clones alone and lacks a portion of them. The sample holds hundreds of thousands of clones, roughly three quarters seen once. The sample was PBMCs, taken after 12 months of ibrutinib treatment. These receptors all come from a human donor with chronic lymphocytic leukemia.

This chain uses TRBV7-3 with TRBJ1-2, with D unclear. The CDR3 contains 14 residues. The V gene lost 7 bases and the J gene lost 7 bases, with 19 bases spanning the gap. Germline V lookup: CDR1 SGHTA, CDR2 FQGTGA. The CDR3, as DNA: TGTGCCAGCAACGACCCTGGCAGATCGAGTGGCTACACCTTC. Protein product: CASNDPGRSSGYTF.

In its sample, this clone was seen a few times. The V call is TRBV4-1, the J call TRBJ2-7, with TRBD1 as a possible D gene (5 bases). Trimming left V 6 bases short and J 0 bases short, with 12 bases between. Germline V gene data show CDR1 as MGHRA and CDR2 as YSYEKL. This CDR3 has 14 residues. Here the CDR3 reads CASRTHDSSYEQYF. The CDR3 DNA sequence: TGCGCCAGCAGGACTCACGACAGCTCCTACGAGCAGTACTTC.

The genes are TRBV5-1 and TRBJ1-2, with TRBD1 matching 10 bases. Germline values: CDR1 SGHRS, CDR2 YFSETQ. CDR3 size: 17 residues. V trimming: 4 bases; J trimming: 7 bases; junction bases outside the gene matches: 16. The CDR3 protein is CASSPGGSGTGVRGYTF. Written as DNA, the CDR3 is TGCGCCAGCAGCCCCGGAGGCTCCGGGACAGGGGTTCGTGGCTACACCTTC. The full variable domain, completed using reference TRBV5-1 and TRBJ1-2, is KAGVTQTPRYLIKTRGQQVTLSCSPISGHRSVSWYQQTPGQGLQFLFEYFSETQRNKGNFPGRFSGRQFSNSRSEMNVSTLELGDSALYLCASSPGGSGTGVRGYTFGSGTRLTVV.

This clone was observed once. The chain couples TRBV6-1 to TRBJ1-3; 7 nucleotides agree with TRBD1. There are 15 residues in the CDR3. Germline V gene lookup returns CDR1 MNHNS and CDR2 SASEGT. Trimming at V came to 4 bases and at J to 0 bases, leaving 3 bases not matched to a gene. The CDR3 nucleotides are TGTGCCAGCAGTGCGGACAGGTACTCTGGAAACACCATATATTTT. Amino acid sequence: CASSADRYSGNTIYF.

The sample holds a few counts of this clone. DNA of the CDR3: TGTGCCACCGGGACAGGGGTCGAGACCCAGTACTTC. Amino acid sequence: CATGTGVETQYF. This sequence joins TRBV19 and TRBJ2-5, with TRBD1 identical over 10 bases. The CDR3 consists of 12 residues. From germline, CDR1 is LNHDA and CDR2 SQIVND (reference sequence). V lost 10 bases, J lost 5 bases, and 4 bases stayed unmatched. The full variable domain, completed using reference TRBV19 and TRBJ2-5, is DGGITQSPKYLFRKEGQNVTLSCEQNLNHDAMYWYRQDPGQGLRLIYYSQIVNDFQKGDIAEGYSVSREKKESFPLTVTSAQKNPTAFYLCATGTGVETQYFGPGTRLLVL.

This chain joins TRBV6-5 and TRBJ1-5; maybe TRBD1 (6 bases). There are 16 residues in the CDR3. Trimming removed 2 bases at V and 2 bases at J, with 13 bases between. Germline V gene data show CDR1 as MNHEY and CDR2 as SVGAGI. The CDR3 spells CASSYAAGVGNQPQHF. The CDR3 DNA reads TGTGCCAGCAGTTACGCGGCAGGGGTGGGCAATCAGCCCCAGCATTTT.

The chain recombines TRBV7-2 with TRBJ2-7; perhaps TRBD2 as D (5 bases). V was clipped by 5 bases and J by 0 bases, with 23 bases between them. Germline lookup yields CDR1 SGHTA and CDR2 FQGNSA. The CDR3 loop spans 18 amino acids. In DNA, the CDR3 is TGTGCCAGCAGCCTACCGGCTGGCGGGTTGTACGACTCCTACGAGCAGTACTTC. It is translated as CASSLPAGGLYDSYEQYF.

The chain is built from TRBV5-1 and TRBJ2-3; 12 bases map to TRBD1. The CDR3 extends over 18 amino acids. Germline CDR1 reads SGHRS; CDR2 reads YFSETQ. Trimming took 2 bases from V and 4 from J; bases not matched to a gene: 11. CDR3 nucleotides: TGCGCCAGCAGCTTCGGGACAGGGGGCGGAAATTGGGCAGATACGCAGTATTTT. The encoded protein is CASSFGTGGGNWADTQYF.

The J gene is TRBJ2-3, the V gene TRBV11-2, with 13 bases fitting TRBD2. This CDR3 has 17 amino acids. V was clipped by 3 bases and J by 7 bases; unmatched bases: 10. Germline V lookup: CDR1 SGHAT, CDR2 FQNNGV. This CDR3 is CASSFEKGLAGLNTQYF. CDR3 nucleotides: TGTGCCAGCAGCTTTGAAAAGGGACTAGCGGGGCTCAATACGCAGTATTTT.

The gene calls are TRBV6-5 and TRBJ2-3; D may be TRBD2 (6 bases). V shed 6 bases and J shed 9 bases, with 22 bases lying between them. Germline V gene data show CDR1 as MNHEY and CDR2 as SVGAGI. The CDR3 spans 15 residues. The CDR3 protein is CASSLDTHGGNTQYF. In nucleotides, the CDR3 is TGTGCCAGCAGCCTTGACACCCATGGGGGGAACACGCAGTATTTT.

The chain employs TRBV5-4 and TRBJ1-2; maybe TRBD1 (6 bases). V shed 1 base and J shed 2 bases, with 15 bases lying between them. The CDR3 loop spans 16 amino acids. The V gene's germline CDR1 is SGHNT and CDR2 YYREEE (reference sequence). The CDR3 is CASSLSGGTTNYGYTF. The CDR3 DNA follows: TGTGCCAGCAGCTTGTCTGGCGGGACAACCAACTATGGCTACACCTTC.

This chain joins TRBV11-2 and TRBJ1-1; no firm D call. Trimming took off 2 bases at V and 12 bases at J, with 13 bases between the two ends. Germline assignment: CDR1 SGHAT and CDR2 FQNNGV. The CDR3 loop spans 12 amino acids. The CDR3: CASSLYVRETFF. The CDR3 region has the DNA TGTGCCAGCAGCTTATATGTACGGGAAACTTTCTTT. Supplemented by reference TRBV11-2 and TRBJ1-1, the full variable domain reads EAGVAQSPRYKIIEKRQSVAFWCNPISGHATLYWYQQILGQGPKLLIQFQNNGVVDDSQLPKDRFSAERLKGVDSTLKIQPAKLEDSAVYLCASSLYVRETFFGQGTRLTVV.

This clone was recorded only once. The V call is TRBV5-4, the J call TRBJ1-1; no clear D. This CDR3 spans 15 amino acids. Trimming shortened V by 2 bases and J by 1 base, and 12 bases separated the two germline ends. The germline CDR1 and CDR2 sequences are SGHNT and YYREEE (reference sequence). This CDR3 is CASSFASWTNTEAFF. CDR3 coding DNA: TGTGCCAGCAGCTTCGCCTCCTGGACGAACACTGAAGCTTTCTTT.

The chain couples TRBV7-6 to TRBJ2-1; possibly TRBD2 for D (7 bases). V lost 1 base, J lost 10 bases, and 14 bases lay in between. Germline values: CDR1 SGHVS, CDR2 FNYEAQ. This CDR3 region has 14 residues. The CDR3 bases are TGTGCCAGCAGCTTAGAACGGGGGGCGGCCGAGCAGTTCTTC. This translates into CASSLERGAAEQFF.

A few counts support this clone. The genes are TRBV7-3 and TRBJ2-7, with D unclear. V lost 6 bases to trimming and J lost 3 bases, with 6 bases between them. Germline CDR1 is SGHTA and CDR2 is FQGTGA. This CDR3 has 11 amino acids. CDR3 protein: CASSDGYEQYF. The CDR3 bases are TGTGCCAGCAGTGACGGCTACGAGCAGTACTTC.

The V gene is TRBV28, the J gene TRBJ2-2; 10 bases map to TRBD2. The CDR3 totals 16 residues. Looked up from germline, CDR1 is MDHEN and CDR2 is SYDVKM. With 6 bases clipped from V and 5 bases from J, the junction kept 9 bases outside the gene matches. The CDR3 DNA follows: TGTGCCAGCAGGTACCTAGCGGGAGCGGATACCGGGGAGCTGTTTTTT. Translation gives CASRYLAGADTGELFF.

The rearrangement uses TRBV28 and TRBJ2-2; 14 nucleotides match TRBD2. V dropped 5 bases and J dropped 5; count of bases not matched to a gene: 4. Germline V gene sequence: CDR1 MDHEN, CDR2 SYDVKM. This CDR3 has 16 amino acids. The chain's CDR3 is CASSPRTSGRTGELFF. CDR3 nucleotide sequence: TGTGCCAGCAGTCCTAGGACTAGCGGGAGGACCGGGGAGCTGTTTTTT.

The genes are TRBV7-8 and TRBJ1-1, with D tentatively TRBD1 (6 bases). In germline, CDR1 is SGHVS, CDR2 FQNEAQ. This CDR3 is built from 22 residues. V lost 5 bases, J lost 0 bases, and 34 bases lay in between. For the CDR3, the DNA is TGTGCCAGCAGCATACCGGTAAACCGGGACATTAAAACCCAGGGGATGAACACTGAAGCTTTCTTT. The encoded protein is CASSIPVNRDIKTQGMNTEAFF.

The chain uses TRBV4-1 and TRBJ1-1; D is perhaps TRBD1 (5 bases). Germline V gene lookup returns CDR1 MGHRA and CDR2 YSYEKL. Trimming stripped 3 bases from V and 0 bases from J, with 17 bases between. The CDR3 sequence is 17 residues long. CDR3 amino acids: CASSHSVGGRLNTEAFF. CDR3 in DNA: TGCGCCAGCAGCCATTCGGTTGGGGGTAGACTGAACACTGAAGCTTTCTTT.

The J gene is TRBJ2-7, the V gene TRBV30, with TRBD1 matching over 8 bases. Germline V gene lookup returns CDR1 GTSNPN and CDR2 SVGIG (reference sequence). V dropped 2 bases and J dropped 2; count of bases not matched to a gene: 2. CDR3 length: 13 residues. The CDR3 DNA is TGTGCCTGGAGTACAGGGGGACCCTACGAGCAGTACTTC. This gives the protein CAWSTGGPYEQYF.

The chain recombines TRBV6-1 with TRBJ2-7; 15 positions agree with TRBD2. This CDR3 has 16 amino acids. With V trimmed by 4 bases and J by 4 bases, 5 bases remained unmatched. The V gene's germline CDR1 is MNHNS and CDR2 SASEGT. In DNA form, the CDR3 reads TGTGCCAGCAGTGGAGGACTAGCGGGAGGGATTTACGAGCAGTACTTC. Encoded protein: CASSGGLAGGIYEQYF.

This clone was seen a single time. The chain has TRBV30 and TRBJ1-2; tentative D call: TRBD1 (6 bases). V lost 2 bases and J 2 bases, leaving 12 bases between the germline ends. Germline values: CDR1 GTSNPN, CDR2 SVGIG (reference sequence). The CDR3 sequence is 14 residues long. The chain's CDR3 is CAWSPLTGNYGYTF. DNA of the CDR3: TGTGCCTGGAGTCCCCTAACAGGGAACTATGGCTACACCTTC.